Each of the 5 T cell receptor beta chains below was sequenced from the same sample in a study of blood T cell repertoires in COVID-19. Measured with immunoSEQ multiplex PCR; TCRdb has only the in-frame clones, and not every one. This sample has about 15,000 clones, with 88% found just once. What was sequenced was peripheral blood. The receptor set was obtained from a human donor in a cohort sampled during active COVID-19.

The V call is TRBV11-1, the J call TRBJ2-7; the D gene is possibly TRBD1 (6 bases). V was clipped by 1 base and J by 3 bases, with 10 bases between them. The CDR3 covers 14 residues. Germline V lookup: CDR1 SGHAT, CDR2 FQDESV (reference sequence). This chain's CDR3 is CASSLGSRGYEQYF. The CDR3 DNA reads TGTGCCAGCAGCTTAGGGAGCAGGGGCTACGAGCAGTACTTC. The variable domain in full, completed from reference TRBV11-1 and TRBJ2-7, reads EAEVAQSPRYKITEKSQAVAFWCDPISGHATLYWYRQILGQGPELLVQFQDESVVDDSQLPKDRFSAERLKGVDSTLKIQPAELGDSAMYLCASSLGSRGYEQYFGPGTRLTVT.

The chain links TRBV15 to TRBJ2-3; 10 nucleotides agree with TRBD1. The CDR3 is made up of 15 amino acids. The V gene's germline CDR1 is LNHNV and CDR2 YYDKDF (reference sequence). The junction had 4 bases not matched to a gene; V was cut back by 3 bases and J by 4 bases. DNA for the CDR3: TGTGCCACCAGCAGCCGGGACAGGGGCCCAGATACGCAGTATTTT. Translated: CATSSRDRGPDTQYF.

The chain recombines TRBV4-2 with TRBJ2-2, with TRBD1 matching over 7 bases. V lost 4 bases, J lost 0 bases, and 5 bases stayed unmatched. Germline CDR1 reads LGHNA; CDR2 reads YNFKEQ. There are 16 residues in the CDR3. Here the CDR3 reads CASSRSQGSNTGELFF. As DNA, the CDR3 is TGTGCCAGCAGCCGTTCACAGGGGTCGAACACCGGGGAGCTGTTTTTT.

The chain joins TRBV7-9 to TRBJ1-1; D unresolved. There are 12 residues in the CDR3. Germline V gene sequence: CDR1 SEHNR, CDR2 FQNEAQ (reference sequence). V lost 2 bases to trimming and J lost 1 base, with 2 bases between them. For the CDR3, the DNA is TGTGCCAGCAGCTTACAGAACACTGAAGCTTTCTTT. Its translation: CASSLQNTEAFF.

The chain joins TRBV5-4 to TRBJ2-7; the match to TRBD2 covers 9 bases. The germline CDR1 and CDR2 sequences are SGHNT and YYREEE (reference sequence). This CDR3 region has 15 residues. V was clipped by 0 bases and J by 7 bases; unmatched bases: 8. The CDR3 is CASSLGSSGKAEQYF. CDR3 sequence (DNA): TGTGCCAGCAGCTTGGGCTCTAGCGGGAAGGCGGAGCAGTACTTC.